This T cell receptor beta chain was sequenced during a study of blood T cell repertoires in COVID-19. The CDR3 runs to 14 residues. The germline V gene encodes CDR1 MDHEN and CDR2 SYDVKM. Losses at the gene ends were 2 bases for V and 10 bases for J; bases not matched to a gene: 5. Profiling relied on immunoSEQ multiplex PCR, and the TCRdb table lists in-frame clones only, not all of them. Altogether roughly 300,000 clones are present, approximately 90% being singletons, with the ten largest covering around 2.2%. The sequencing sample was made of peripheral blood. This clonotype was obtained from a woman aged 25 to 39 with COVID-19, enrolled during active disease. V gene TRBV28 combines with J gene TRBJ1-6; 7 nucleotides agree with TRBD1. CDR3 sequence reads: CASSLRQGESPLHF. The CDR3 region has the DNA TGTGCCAGCAGTTTACGGCAGGGGGAATCACCCCTCCACTTT. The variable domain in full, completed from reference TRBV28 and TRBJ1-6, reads DVKVTQSSRYLVKRTGEKVFLECVQDMDHENMFWYRQDPGLGLRLIYFSYDVKMKEKGDIPEGYSVSREKKERFSLILESASTNQTSMYLCASSLRQGESPLHFGNGTRLTVT.